Shown below are 28 T cell receptor beta chains from a single sample sequenced in a study of CD4 and CD8 cells across lung adenocarcinoma regions. TCRdb reprocessed the PCR reads with MiXCR, giving one entry per CDR3 protein. The sample has more than 9,000 distinct CDR3 sequences; 40% to 55% are singletons. Sequencing was done on a sample of CD8+ T cells from the margin of a lung tumor. Receptor source: a female donor with lung adenocarcinoma. The CD4 and CD8 labels of this study may be unreliable.

In its sample, this clonotype was seen a few times. The genes are TRBV6-1 and TRBJ2-1; 8 nucleotides match TRBD2. Germline assignment: CDR1 MNHNS and CDR2 SASEGT. The trim removed 7 bases at V and 10 bases at J, leaving 15 bases unmatched. The CDR3 totals 15 residues. The CDR3 reads CASKPVLAGFREQFF. CDR3 in DNA: TGTGCCAGCAAGCCGGTCTTAGCGGGGTTCAGGGAGCAGTTCTTC.

To note about this clonotype: A read error may produce the germline difference seen at one junction end. The chain uses TRBV6-1 and TRBJ2-2; D possibly uses TRBD1 or TRBD2 (5 bases each). This CDR3 is 14 amino acids long. Germline V CDR1 and CDR2: MNHNS, SASEGT. The CDR3 loop is CASSQGVNTGALFF. The CDR3 coding sequence is TGTGCCAGCAGCCAGGGAGTGAACACCGGGGCGCTGTTTTTT.

In this sample, this clonotype turned up once. At one boundary the junction diverges from the germline segment, which might be a read error. This chain uses TRBV27 with TRBJ2-3; D assignment may be TRBD1 or TRBD2 (5 bases each). The CDR3 contains 14 residues. CDR1 and CDR2 (germline): MNHEY, SMNVEV (reference sequence). The CDR3 DNA sequence: TGTGCCAGCAGTTGGGGCGGGTTCCCAGATACCCAGTACTTT. Its protein product is CASSWGGFPDTQYF.

The V call is TRBV29-1, the J call TRBJ2-2, with D unresolved. CDR3 length: 16 amino acids. Germline values: CDR1 SQVTM, CDR2 ANQGSEA. V was cut by 2 bases and J by 0 bases, with 13 bases left in between. For the CDR3, the DNA is TGCAGCGTTGAAAGAGGTGTGTCCCCGAACACCGGGGAGCTGTTTTTT. Encoded protein: CSVERGVSPNTGELFF.

V is TRBV3-1 and J is TRBJ2-1; the match to TRBD2 covers 9 bases. Germline trimming cut 0 bases from V and 6 bases from J; bases unmatched to any gene: 9. The germline CDR1 and CDR2 sequences are LGHDT and YNNKEL (reference sequence). The CDR3 runs to 17 residues. CDR3 in amino acids: CASSQEGSGLATNEQFF. CDR3 coding DNA: TGTGCCAGCAGCCAAGAGGGGTCGGGACTAGCCACCAATGAGCAGTTCTTC.

This clonotype showed up just a few times. Given the absence of the conserved phenylalanine or tryptophan at the CDR3 end, a read error is likely. The chain has TRBV6-1 and TRBJ2-5, with TRBD1 matching 7 bases. The tail of the sequence fits TRBJ2-1 better, so the J call may be wrong. Germline loops: CDR1 MNHNS, CDR2 SASEGT. The CDR3 length is 14 residues. The CDR3 nucleotides are TGTGCCAGCACTCTGAACAGGGGTGATAGGGCCCAGTTCTTG. Translated: CASTLNRGDRAQFL.

Comment on this clonotype: One end of the junction is discordant with germline, which a read error may explain. The chain has TRBV6-1 and TRBJ2-3; tentative D call: TRBD2 (5 bases). Per germline, CDR1 MNHNS and CDR2 SASEGT. The CDR3 spans 15 residues. CDR3 sequence: CASSLQAASRDTQYF. In DNA form, the CDR3 reads TGTGCCAGCAGCCTCCAGGCGGCTAGCAGAGATACGCAGTACTTT.

The V and J genes are TRBV11-3 and TRBJ2-3, with TRBD2 as a possible D gene (5 bases). Judging by the DNA end, TRBJ2-7 fits better; the J call may be wrong. The germline CDR1 and CDR2 sequences are SGHNT and YENEEA. The CDR3 has 15 residues. The CDR3 protein is CASSLGLTTAYEQYF. Here the CDR3 DNA reads TGTGCCAGCAGCTTAGGTCTGACTACCGCCTACGAGCAGTACTTC.

In regard to this clonotype: An end of the junction does not agree with germline; a read error may underlie this. V and J are TRBV6-5 and TRBJ2-1, with 7 positions matching TRBD2. Germline V CDR1 and CDR2: MNHEY, SVGAGI. This CDR3 is 13 amino acids long. CDR3 nucleotides: TGTGCCCGCGGCTATTCGACCAGCGGGGAGCAGTTTTTC. Its translation: CARGYSTSGEQFF.

This clonotype showed up many times. The V call is TRBV10-2, the J call TRBJ2-5; 10 positions match TRBD1. The CDR3 runs 13 residues. From germline, CDR1 is WSHSY and CDR2 SAAADI. The junction had 10 bases not matched to a gene; V was cut back by 7 bases and J by 11 bases. CDR3 sequence reads: CASTKGQGREQYF. As DNA, the CDR3 is TGCGCCAGCACCAAGGGACAGGGGAGGGAGCAGTACTTC.

This chain uses TRBV11-3 with TRBJ2-5; 7 bases align to TRBD2. This CDR3 is 15 amino acids long. CDR1 is SGHNT and CDR2 is YENEEA in the germline V gene. Trimming at V came to 6 bases and at J to 2 bases, leaving 9 bases not matched to a gene. The CDR3 coding sequence is TGTGCCAGCAGTCGCGGACTAGTCCCACAAGAGACCCAGTACTTC. It codes for CASSRGLVPQETQYF.

The chain carries TRBV20-1 and TRBJ1-1; 7 positions agree with TRBD1. Germline CDR1 is DFQATT and CDR2 is SNEGSKA (reference sequence). The trim removed 6 bases at V and 1 base at J, leaving 8 bases unmatched. This CDR3 has 14 amino acids. The CDR3 nucleotides are TGCAGTGCCATGCTGACAGGGAGGAACACTGAAGCTTTCTTT. It is translated as CSAMLTGRNTEAFF.

At least ten counts were recorded for this clonotype. A much larger clone is a single base away; this may be a read error. This chain links TRBV6-1 with TRBJ2-5, with TRBD1 matching 7 bases. V dropped 6 bases and J dropped 11; count of bases not matched to a gene: 18. There are 15 residues in the CDR3. Germline CDR1 is MNHNS and CDR2 is SASEGT. In nucleotides, the CDR3 is TGTGCCAGCAGACGGACAGGTGGTTTCTACAATGAGCAGTACTTC. Amino acids: CASRRTGGFYNEQYF.

In its sample, this clonotype was seen a few times. The chain couples TRBV4-1 to TRBJ1-1; D not resolved. CDR3 length: 14 residues. Trimming removed 5 bases from V and 3 bases from J, with 13 bases in between. The germline V gene encodes CDR1 MGHRA and CDR2 YSYEKL. For the CDR3, the DNA is TGCGCCAGCAGCGATGACGAGAGGGACACTGAAGCTTTCTTT. Amino acid sequence: CASSDDERDTEAFF.

This clonotype was counted many times. The chain joins TRBV6-1 to TRBJ2-1, with 8 bases lining up with TRBD1. The last part of the DNA fits TRBJ2-7 better; the J call may be wrong. Germline values: CDR1 MNHNS, CDR2 SASEGT. CDR3 length: 14 residues. CDR3 loop: CASTLPDRESEQYF. The CDR3, as DNA: TGTGCCAGCACCCTCCCGGACAGGGAGAGCGAGCAGTACTTC.

V is TRBV6-1 and J is TRBJ2-3; 10 bases match TRBD2. V lost 5 bases and J lost 11; bases outside the gene matches: 13. This CDR3 is built from 15 residues. CDR1 MNHNS and CDR2 SASEGT come from the germline V gene. The DNA for the CDR3 is TGTGCCAGCAGTCCGAGCGGGGGGGGAAAAAATATGCAGTATTTT. It codes for CASSPSGGGKNMQYF.

The chain recombines TRBV10-1 with TRBJ2-2, with D perhaps assigned TRBD1 or TRBD2 (5 bases each). Trimming shortened V by 0 bases and J by 16 bases, and 18 bases separated the two germline ends. Germline CDR1 WNHNN, CDR2 SYGVQD (reference sequence). The CDR3 totals 14 residues. The CDR3 DNA sequence: TGCGCCAGCAGTGAGTCCCACTTACCCGGGGCGCAGTTTTTT. Translation: CASSESHLPGAQFF.

In its sample, this clonotype ranks as medium-sized. The genes are TRBV6-1 and TRBJ2-5, with 11 nucleotides matching TRBD2. Germline lookup yields CDR1 MNHNS and CDR2 SASEGT. The CDR3 has 15 amino acids. V was clipped by 4 bases and J by 5 bases; unmatched bases: 6. The CDR3 nucleotides are TGTGCCAGCAGTGGTTCTAGCGGGGGGAGTGAGACCCAGTACTTC. This translates into CASSGSSGGSETQYF.

Comments on this clonotype: The junction departs from the called germline gene at one end, perhaps through a read error. This chain connects TRBV27 to TRBJ2-3; D remains ambiguous. Germline assignment: CDR1 MNHEY and CDR2 SMNVEV (reference sequence). The length of the CDR3 is 14 residues. DNA of the CDR3: TGTGCCAGCGGGATCGGCTCCCGCCAAGATACCCAGTATTTT. Its protein is CASGIGSRQDTQYF.

This clonotype showed up many times. The chain couples TRBV6-1 to TRBJ1-2; TRBD1 matches at 7 bases. Trimming cost V 6 bases and J 5 bases; bases outside gene matches: 6. This CDR3 spans 13 amino acids. Germline V lookup: CDR1 MNHNS, CDR2 SASEGT. CDR3 coding DNA: TGTGCCAGCAGCATACAGGGGAGTTATGGCTACACCTTC. This codes for CASSIQGSYGYTF.

The chain links TRBV6-1 to TRBJ2-6; tentatively, D is TRBD1 or TRBD2 (5 bases each). The V end lost 6 bases, the J end lost 0 bases, and 12 bases lay between the germline ends. Germline-derived CDR1 and CDR2 are MNHNS and SASEGT. The CDR3 runs to 16 residues. This chain's CDR3 is CASRGVRGSGANVLTF. CDR3 bases: TGTGCCAGCAGGGGTGTGAGGGGCTCTGGGGCCAACGTCCTGACTTTC.

This clonotype was observed at least ten times. The chain couples TRBV6-1 to TRBJ2-3; the match to TRBD1 covers 10 bases. This CDR3 is built from 16 residues. Germline lookup yields CDR1 MNHNS and CDR2 SASEGT. Trimming cost V 6 bases and J 6 bases; bases outside gene matches: 12. The CDR3 is CASRGTGDELWDTQYF. Here the CDR3 DNA reads TGTGCCAGCAGGGGGACAGGGGATGAACTTTGGGATACGCAGTATTTT.

This clonotype has a count of ten or more. This chain connects TRBV6-4 to TRBJ2-5, with 8 bases matching TRBD1. Unmatched junction bases numbered 7, after V lost 3 bases and J lost 4 bases. The length of the CDR3 is 15 residues. Germline V gives CDR1 MRHNA, CDR2 SNTAGT. The DNA for the CDR3 is TGTGCCAGCAGTGAAGAGGCAGGGGGCCGAGAGACCCAGTACTTC. Residues: CASSEEAGGRETQYF.

This clonotype was seen a handful of times. The CDR3 sequence is CASRFSGTSADAQFF. CDR3 nucleotides: TGTGCCAGCAGATTCTCCGGGACTAGCGCCGATGCGCAGTTCTTC. The rearrangement links TRBV6-5 to TRBJ2-3; TRBD2 agrees at 10 bases. The DNA matches TRBJ2-1 better at its end, which makes the J call doubtful. Germline CDR1 is MNHEY and CDR2 is SVGAGI. The CDR3 extends over 15 amino acids.

CDR3 in DNA: TGTGCCAGCAGTTTAGAGGCCGGGCGTAACACTGAAGCTTTCTTT. It is translated as CASSLEAGRNTEAFF. The rearrangement uses TRBV12-3 or TRBV12-4 and TRBJ1-1; unclear D gene. Trimming pared 1 base from V and 2 bases from J, leaving 11 bases between. The CDR3 runs to 15 residues.

This clonotype occurred many times. CDR3 sequence reads: CASSGRDVGAFF. The CDR3, as DNA: TGCGCCAGCAGTGGCCGGGACGTAGGAGCTTTCTTT. The V gene is TRBV10-1, the J gene TRBJ1-1; D perhaps matches TRBD1 (5 bases). The V end was cut by 4 bases, the J end by 10 bases, with 13 bases between. The CDR3 consists of 12 residues. CDR1 WNHNN and CDR2 SYGVQD come from the germline V gene (reference sequence).

Turning to this clonotype: Germline and junction disagree at one end, which may indicate a read error. The genes are TRBV7-2 and TRBJ2-2; D possibly uses TRBD1 or TRBD2 (5 bases each). CDR1 is SGHTA, CDR2 FQGNSA, per germline. The CDR3 contains 16 residues. In DNA form, the CDR3 reads TGTGCCAGCAGCTTAGTTGTCGGTGCGGCCACCAGGGAGCTGTTTTTC. Amino acids: CASSLVVGAATRELFF. The full variable domain, its missing parts supplied by reference TRBV7-2 and TRBJ2-2, is GAGVSQSPSNKVTEKGKDVELRCDPISGHTALYWYRQSLGQGLEFLIYFQGNSAPDKSGLPSDRFSAERTGGSVSTLTIQRTQQEDSAVYLCASSLVVGAATRELFFGEGSRLTVL.

This clonotype came up many times. The CDR3 here is CASSFPPGQANYGYTF. Written as DNA, the CDR3 is TGTGCCAGCAGTTTTCCACCCGGACAAGCCAACTATGGCTACACCTTC. The chain combines TRBV6-5 with TRBJ1-2; a possible D gene is TRBD1 (5 bases). Germline V gives CDR1 MNHEY, CDR2 SVGAGI. The CDR3 consists of 16 residues. The germline V and J ends were trimmed by 4 bases and 2 bases, with 17 bases remaining between them.